The T cell receptor (beta chain) under discussion was sequenced for a study of spatial heterogeneity in lung cancer. The wider study: More beta-chain than alpha-chain sequences were consistently detected.

Regarding time point: sample taken at primary tumor resection. Sequencing of whole RNA from tumor, nontumor lung or frozen PBMC involved no sorting. The donors, roughly 70 patients with untreated early-stage non-small cell lung cancer, provided the samples. Overall study findings and caveats: Ubiquitous expanded tumor TCRs surfaced in blood more at resection than they did at follow-up.

V lost 2 bases and J lost 7, with 5 bases in between. Germline lookup yields CDR1 DFQATT and CDR2 SNEGSKA (reference sequence). There are 10 residues in the CDR3. This clonotype has ten or more counts. The target antigen is unknown. Because this beta chain is a stray read in a library intended to capture alpha chains, its abundance should not be given much weight. Each TCR cDNA molecule carried a unique molecular identifier. Each CDR3 protein is one row after TCRdb ran MiXCR on the 5' RACE reads. Altogether 8,500 to 14,000 distinct CDR3 sequences are present, less than 4.5% being singletons, with the ten largest covering around 50%.

Sequenced here: PBMCs, sampled at surgery. This receptor was obtained from a female donor with early-stage non-small cell lung cancer. This sequence joins TRBV20-1 and TRBJ1-1; no clear D gene. Here the CDR3 reads CSARSLEAFF. For the CDR3, the DNA is TGCAGTGCTAGAAGTCTTGAAGCTTTCTTT.